The T cell receptor beta chain described here comes from a study of a mutant IDH1 vaccine in newly diagnosed glioma (dated by TCRdb to about 2021). Describing the broader study: Vaccination started 4-6 weeks after radiotherapy alone, or was given together with temozolomide cycles in the groups whose treatment included chemotherapy. The week-35 safety follow-up was designated visit V12, and the week-47 end of study was designated visit V13. Peripheral blood was collected at six visits: V03 (baseline), V05, V07, V10, V12 and V13. Prior to enrollment, patients had been given standard therapy consisting of radiotherapy alone, temozolomide alone, or radiochemotherapy with temozolomide, with the combination given to most patients. For exploratory analyses, longitudinal TCRB deep sequencing was carried out in about two dozen treated patients wherever samples were available. Of the 32 patients who were treated, around 62% were male and approximately 40% were female, and the mean age was around 40 years.

This clone was picked up a small number of times. The antigen this receptor binds is unknown. The record has no base qualities; no much larger clone is one base away. Results and caveats for the whole study, not just this receptor: Changes in the top peripheral T cell clonotypes picked up by TCRB sequencing did not appear to be linked to pseudoprogression. Across multiple MHC alleles, vaccine-induced immune responses were seen in 90% to 95% of patients. Selection of PBMC samples for TCRB deep sequencing was based on availability. It was noted by the authors that analyses of patient blood samples could not be reproduced owing to sample limitations.

Libraries were built with the immunoSEQ multiplex PCR assay. The hsTCRB Kit was used according to the manufacturer's protocol to amplify rearranged TCR beta chain sequences. An Illumina MiSeq was used to sequence the TCRB libraries. Per the original workflow: The proprietary platform of the kit vendor was used for demultiplexing, trimming and gene mapping. What TCRdb holds here is the immuneACCESS table cut down to in-frame rearrangements. Part of the clones is not present; checked against another copy, under half of the missing clones reflect an unresolved V gene, and the others are unexplained. The D gene and trimming were derived from the DNA, and the V and J assignments and clone size from that table. Present in this sample are around 26,000 clones, less than 90% of which were seen just once. Of the sample, 31% is held by the ten largest clones. The sample's time point label is to be understood as: week 35, safety follow-up. Each vaccine dose, consisting of 300 ug of a 20-mer mutant IDH1 peptide in Montanide, was administered subcutaneously with topical imiquimod. Patients received eight vaccinations in weeks 1, 3, 5, 7, 11, 15, 19 and 23, corresponding to visits V03 through V10. Newly diagnosed WHO grade 3 or 4 IDH1-mutant astrocytomas showing loss of nuclear ATRX were present in the donors. The samples were drawn from NOA16, a multicentre, single-arm, open-label phase I trial in Germany that tested a mutant IDH1 peptide vaccine in humans for the first time. Genomic DNA for TCRB sequencing was isolated from EDTA blood with the DNeasy Blood and Tissue Kit.

The source material was PBMCs, sampled from a glioma patient whose treatment included an IDH1 peptide vaccine. The clonotype originates from a man younger than 45 with glioma.

DNA sequence: TGTGCCAGCAGCTCAGATATGTACACTGAAGCTTTCTTT. Its amino acids are CASSSDMYTEAFF. The sequence is built from TRBV5-4 and TRBJ1-1; the D segment cannot be called with confidence. The germline ends are 9 bases apart after V is trimmed by 3 bases and J by 3 bases. The CDR3 measures 13 amino acids from cysteine to phenylalanine. The kept DNA is CDR3 alone, 39 bases in frame from the first base. The germline V gene (reference sequence) specifies SGHNT as CDR1 and YYREEE as CDR2.